The clone carrying this T cell receptor (beta chain) was seen a handful of times. TCRdb analysed the PCR reads with MiXCR anew, one entry per CDR3 protein. The table has some 20,000 distinct CDR3 sequences, 45% to 70% seen once; the top ten hold about 1.1%. Positive PCR dates ranged from March to December 2020; these dates predated US Alpha, Beta and Delta variants. The data derive from a study of vaccination and CD4 T cells after COVID-19. Across the study: Convalescents were six males and four females, two of them Hispanic. Post-diagnosis, post-COVID samples were collected after a median roughly 100 days, ranging 35 to 161.

The origin of this receptor is a human donor who had recovered from COVID-19. The sequencing here drew on CD4+ T cells from blood, taken after SARS-CoV-2 vaccination.

Written as DNA, the CDR3 is TGTGCCAGCAGCCCCATAGCGGGGGAAAGGACGCAGTATTTT. This translates into CASSPIAGERTQYF. The chain has TRBV7-8 and TRBJ2-3; 9 nucleotides line up with TRBD2. Trimming took 5 bases from V and 9 from J; bases not matched to a gene: 9. CDR1 and CDR2 from the germline V gene are SGHVS and FQNEAQ. The CDR3 runs to 14 residues.